These T cell receptor beta chains were read from a single sample in a study of T-cell reconstitution after alpha-beta-depleted transplantation in children. MiXCR, run by TCRdb on the PCR reads, gives a single entry per CDR3 protein. The sample lists 440,000 or so distinct CDR3 sequences; around two fifths were seen once. The material was PBMCs, obtained before TCRalphabeta/CD19-depleted stem cell transplant. Source of these receptors: a girl aged 2-9 years with aplastic anemia, due to receive a stem cell transplant. The CDR3 runs from the conserved cysteine through the conserved F or W. The order of the fields is V gene, CDR3 protein.

V gene: TRBV10-3
CDR3 protein: CAIGRGREIETQYF

V gene: TRBV11-1
CDR3 protein: CASSLGGTGDQPQHF

V gene: TRBV7-6
CDR3 protein: CACSWGTYTSTDTQYF

V gene: TRBV28
CDR3 protein: CASSLPTGIGQPQHF

V gene: TRBV3-1
CDR3 protein: CASSPRGQSGYTF

V gene: TRBV2
CDR3 protein: CASSGGLAAAETQYF

V gene: TRBV7-9
CDR3 protein: CACRDGGTDTQYF

V gene: TRBV7-3
CDR3 protein: CASSLKPPSSGYNEQFF

V gene: TRBV29-1
CDR3 protein: CSVANDRDHDTQYF

V gene: TRBV18
CDR3 protein: CASSRDRRTDTQYF

V gene: TRBV20-1
CDR3 protein: CSARDRVKEREVPYNEQFF

V gene: TRBV20-1
CDR3 protein: CSARGSGRPDTQYF

V gene: TRBV4-1
CDR3 protein: CASSQHILGQGIAYGYTF

V gene: TRBV29-1
CDR3 protein: CSVGQGTVTNTEAFF

V gene: TRBV12-3/TRBV12-4
CDR3 protein: CASSVDSYNEQFF

V gene: TRBV5-1
CDR3 protein: CASSFSGATNTGELFF

V gene: TRBV29-1
CDR3 protein: CSVAGLVGGQNTEAFF

V gene: TRBV13
CDR3 protein: CASSSGLAPKKHLGELFF

V gene: TRBV12-3/TRBV12-4
CDR3 protein: CASSSIGNTIYF

V gene: TRBV12-3/TRBV12-4
CDR3 protein: CASSSAGANDYEQYF

V gene: TRBV7-2
CDR3 protein: CASSLGTSGVNEQYF

V gene: TRBV5-1
CDR3 protein: CASSLGRAYEQYF

V gene: TRBV28
CDR3 protein: CASSLSRLAGWINNEQFF

V gene: TRBV25-1
CDR3 protein: CASSPGRHGTEAFF

V gene: TRBV30
CDR3 protein: CAWQTGYGYTF

V gene: TRBV9
CDR3 protein: CASSTGGGHYEQYF

V gene: TRBV6-1
CDR3 protein: CASSPDRGLGTEAFF

V gene: TRBV12-3/TRBV12-4
CDR3 protein: CASSPDRGLYNEQFF

V gene: TRBV29-1
CDR3 protein: CSVAGYRGLPDTQYF

V gene: TRBV29-1
CDR3 protein: CSVARGAVNTGELFF

V gene: TRBV20-1
CDR3 protein: CSATSYNEQFF

V gene: TRBV6-2/TRBV6-3
CDR3 protein: CASSYSGPPSYNEQFF

V gene: TRBV5-5
CDR3 protein: CASSGGRLFWDEQYF

V gene: TRBV7-8
CDR3 protein: CASSRLGTSDEQFF

V gene: TRBV6-1
CDR3 protein: CASSEVTRNEQFF

V gene: TRBV28
CDR3 protein: CASSPYSTYEQYF

V gene: TRBV4-1
CDR3 protein: CASSHLPQGGPSTDTQYF

V gene: TRBV18
CDR3 protein: CASSPDRAKNIQYF

V gene: TRBV7-3
CDR3 protein: CASSFSGGSSYNEQFF

V gene: TRBV5-6
CDR3 protein: CASSSAGGTYEQYF

V gene: TRBV2
CDR3 protein: CASRRGGQGESEQFF